This T cell receptor beta chain comes out of a study of metastatic and nonmetastatic thyroid tumors (dated by TCRdb to the early 2020s). Study-wide context: Repertoires from peripheral blood and from tumor or nodule tissue samples of malignant and benign thyroid patients were compared. What the work shows at the level of the full study, not this receptor alone: TCR beta diversity was reported as significantly higher in malignant tumors than in benign nodules, in both blood and tumor samples.

CDR1 and CDR2, looked up from the germline V gene (reference sequence), are MNHNY and SVGAGI. The CDR3 runs 17 residues from the cysteine to the phenylalanine. Only the CDR3 region is kept as DNA, spanning 51 bases read in frame from base 1. No patient had received any treatment before thyroid surgery. Using T-cell receptor beta sequencing, the researchers looked back retrospectively at clinical samples from patients, gathered between about 2012 and 2019. This clone showed up just a few times. The specificity of this receptor is unknown. One junction end does not reproduce the germline sequence, and a read error may be involved. The library was produced with PCR. The sequencer listed for this sample is Illumina HiSeq 4000. High-throughput sequencing was used to profile the CDR3 region of the TCR beta-chain in every patient. In the authors' own workflow: The researchers built a classifier to tell apart papillary thyroid cancer patients with distant metastasis, based on CDR3 differences among clinicopathological groups. To measure repertoire diversity the researchers used the Shannon index, while the Morisita-Horn index served to gauge how similar the tumor and blood repertoires were. Starting from the raw public reads, TCRdb applied fastp trimming at Q25, assembled clones with MiXCR and retained in-frame beta chains. TCRdb assigned the V and J calls; the authors' analysis was not used. This sample comprises 4,500 to 6,500 clones, about 19% of them detected only once. Together, the top ten hold over 5% of the sample.

Rearrangement joined TRBV6-6 to TRBJ2-6; the D assignment is uncertain and may be TRBD1 or TRBD2, with 5 bases supporting each. The receptor comes from a female donor with papillary thyroid cancer or a benign thyroid nodule (not recorded which). Some clones in this sample may be carry-over from other donors' samples. Sequencing was carried out using adjacent normal tissue. The DNA reads TGTGCCAGCAGTTATGGGACCGATTCCTCTTGGGCCAACGTCCTGACTTTC. It specifies CASSYGTDSSWANVLTF.